The T cell receptor beta chain described here comes from a study of human T cells and chemical hapten exposure. This clonotype was observed many times. Its antigen is not identified. Whole-study results and caveats: TCRs at a frequency above 1 in 1000 stayed unchanged with DPC sensitization.

Time point here: healthy volunteer bleed at 6 weeks. Total RNA was extracted from unfractionated whole blood. V dropped 6 bases and J dropped 2; count of bases not matched to a gene: 9. Looked up from germline, CDR1 is DFQATT and CDR2 is SNEGSKA (reference sequence). The CDR3 has 14 amino acids. MiXCR, run by TCRdb on the RACE reads, gives a single entry per CDR3 protein. The sample gives 60,000 to 90,000 distinct CDR3 sequences, 8.5% to 9.5% of which show up once; about 1.7% is in the top ten. V usage is TRBV20-1 and J usage is TRBJ2-5, with TRBD1 matching over 7 bases. This receptor was identified in a female donor in good health. Some clones in this sample may be carry-over from other donors' samples. What was sequenced was whole blood. This chain's CDR3 is CSASRDSQQETQYF. In nucleotides, the CDR3 is TGCAGTGCGAGCCGGGACAGTCAACAAGAGACCCAGTACTTC.